This T cell receptor beta chain comes out of a study of blood T cell repertoires in COVID-19. Sequencing used immunoSEQ multiplex PCR; TCRdb keeps in-frame clones, though not all of them. The table has roughly 23,000 clones, about 90% seen once. Germline CDR1 and CDR2: SNHLY and FYNNEI. The CDR3 extends over 12 amino acids. V shed 5 bases and J shed 2 bases, with 7 bases lying between them. This sequence was found in a woman older than 75 with active COVID-19. Source material: peripheral blood. This chain uses TRBV2 with TRBJ2-7; D gene ambiguous. The CDR3 loop is CASSSRAYEQYF. CDR3 sequence (DNA): TGTGCCAGCAGTTCCCGTGCCTACGAGCAGTACTTC.